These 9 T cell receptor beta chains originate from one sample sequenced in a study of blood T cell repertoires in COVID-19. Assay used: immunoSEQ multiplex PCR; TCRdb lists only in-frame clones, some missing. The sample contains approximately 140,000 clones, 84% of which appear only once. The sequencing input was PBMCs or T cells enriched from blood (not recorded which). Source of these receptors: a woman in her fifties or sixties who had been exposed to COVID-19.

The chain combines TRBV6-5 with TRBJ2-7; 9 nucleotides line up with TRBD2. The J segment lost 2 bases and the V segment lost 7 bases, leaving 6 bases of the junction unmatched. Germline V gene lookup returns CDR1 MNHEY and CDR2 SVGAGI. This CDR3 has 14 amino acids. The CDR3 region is CASKVGGRAYEQYF. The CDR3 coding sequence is TGTGCCAGCAAAGTAGGCGGGAGGGCCTACGAGCAGTACTTC.

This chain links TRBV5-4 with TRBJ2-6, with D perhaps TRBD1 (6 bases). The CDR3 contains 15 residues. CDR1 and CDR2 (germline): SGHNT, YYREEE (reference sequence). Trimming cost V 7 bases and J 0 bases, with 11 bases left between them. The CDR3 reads CASGRQVSGANVLTF. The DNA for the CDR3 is TGTGCCAGCGGCCGACAGGTCTCTGGGGCCAACGTCCTGACTTTC. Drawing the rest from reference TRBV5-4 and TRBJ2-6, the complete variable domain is ETGVTQSPTHLIKTRGQQVTLRCSSQSGHNTVSWYQQALGQGPQFIFQYYREEENGRGNFPPRFSGLQFPNYSSELNVNALELDDSALYLCASGRQVSGANVLTFGAGSRLTVL.

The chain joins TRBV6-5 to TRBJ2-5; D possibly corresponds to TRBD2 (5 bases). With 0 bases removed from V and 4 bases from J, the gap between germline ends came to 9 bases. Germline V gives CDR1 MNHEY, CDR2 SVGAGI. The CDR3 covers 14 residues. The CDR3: CASSYSEGPETQYF. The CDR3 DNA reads TGTGCCAGCAGTTACTCAGAGGGCCCAGAGACCCAGTACTTC.

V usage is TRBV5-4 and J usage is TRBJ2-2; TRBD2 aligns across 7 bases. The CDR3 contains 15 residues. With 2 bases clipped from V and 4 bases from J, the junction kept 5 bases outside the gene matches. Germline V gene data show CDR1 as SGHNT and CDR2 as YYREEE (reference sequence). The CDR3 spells CASSFSGGGTGELFF. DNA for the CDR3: TGTGCCAGCAGCTTTTCGGGGGGTGGCACCGGGGAGCTGTTTTTT.

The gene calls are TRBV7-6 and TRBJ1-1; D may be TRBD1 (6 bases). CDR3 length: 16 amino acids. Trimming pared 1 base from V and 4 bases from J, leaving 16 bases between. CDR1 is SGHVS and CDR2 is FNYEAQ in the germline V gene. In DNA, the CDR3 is TGTGCCAGCAGCTTAGGCGCACAGGGATCGGGCACTGAAGCTTTCTTT. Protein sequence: CASSLGAQGSGTEAFF.

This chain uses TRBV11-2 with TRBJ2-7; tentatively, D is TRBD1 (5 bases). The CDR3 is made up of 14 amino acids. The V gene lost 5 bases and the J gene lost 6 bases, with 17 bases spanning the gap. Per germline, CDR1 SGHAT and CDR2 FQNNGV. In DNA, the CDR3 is TGTGCCAGCAGCCCTGAAAGGGGTCCCACCGAGCAGTACTTC. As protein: CASSPERGPTEQYF.

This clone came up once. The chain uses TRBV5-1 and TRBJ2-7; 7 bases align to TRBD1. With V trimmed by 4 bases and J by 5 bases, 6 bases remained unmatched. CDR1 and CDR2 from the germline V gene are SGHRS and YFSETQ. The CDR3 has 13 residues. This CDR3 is CASSPDRANEQYF. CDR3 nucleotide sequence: TGCGCCAGCAGCCCCGACAGGGCCAACGAGCAGTACTTC.

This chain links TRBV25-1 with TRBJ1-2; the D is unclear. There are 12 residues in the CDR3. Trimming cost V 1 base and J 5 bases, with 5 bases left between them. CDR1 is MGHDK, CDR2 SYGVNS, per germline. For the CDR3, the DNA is TGTGCCAGCAGTGAATCCCTATATGGCTACACCTTC. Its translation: CASSESLYGYTF.

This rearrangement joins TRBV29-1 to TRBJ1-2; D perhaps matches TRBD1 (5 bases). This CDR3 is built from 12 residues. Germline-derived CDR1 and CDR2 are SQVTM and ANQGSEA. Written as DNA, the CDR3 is TGCATCCCTGGGGCCGCGGACTATGGCTACACCTTC. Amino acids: CIPGAADYGYTF.